Reported below is one TCR beta chain. These data come from a study of blood T cell repertoires in COVID-19. Germline V gene lookup returns CDR1 MDHEN and CDR2 SYDVKM. The CDR3 sequence is 15 residues long. J was trimmed by 6 bases and V by 8 bases; bases with no gene match: 7. The table came from immunoSEQ multiplex PCR; TCRdb's copy has only in-frame clones and leaves some out. This table holds roughly 140,000 clones, 85% found once. V usage is TRBV28 and J usage is TRBJ2-2; 12 nucleotides agree with TRBD2. The sequence came from a middle-aged man with acute or convalescent COVID-19. The sequenced sample consisted of peripheral blood. This CDR3 reads CASLSSGRAPGELFF. The CDR3 coding sequence is TGTGCCAGCCTCTCTAGCGGGAGGGCCCCCGGGGAGCTGTTTTTT.